These T cell receptor beta chains were read from a single sample in a study of shared clonotypes between healthy human individuals. Some clones are missing from TCRdb's copy, which holds only in-frame ones; the method was immunoSEQ multiplex PCR. The table lists around 2.5 million clones, approximately 94% of them singletons. Sequenced sample: naive CD4+ T cells from PBMCs. The receptors here all came from a young man in good health. Some clones in this sample may be carry-over from other donors' samples. CDR3s include the opening cysteine and the closing phenylalanine or tryptophan. D genes are given only for firm matches. Size is stated for part of the rows, as once, few or many counts, or as a class when the clone is expanded.

abundance: few
v_gene: TRBV5-1
j_gene: TRBJ1-1
d_gene: NA
CDR3aa: CASSLRDTAEAFF
CDR3nt: TGCGCCAGCAGCTTGAGGGACACTGCTGAAGCTTTCTTT

abundance: NA
v_gene: TRBV5-1
j_gene: TRBJ2-5
d_gene: NA
CDR3aa: CASSLEGGQETQYF
CDR3nt: TGCGCCAGCAGCTTGGAGGGCGGGCAAGAGACCCAGTACTTC

abundance: once
v_gene: TRBV5-1
j_gene: TRBJ1-3
d_gene: NA
CDR3aa: CASSLDSLSSGNTIYF
CDR3nt: TGCGCCAGCAGCTTGGACAGTCTGAGCTCTGGAAACACCATATATTTT

abundance: NA
v_gene: TRBV7-7
j_gene: TRBJ2-1
d_gene: NA
CDR3aa: CASSLSGGEQFF
CDR3nt: TGTGCCAGCAGCTTATCGGGGGGCGAGCAGTTCTTC

abundance: NA
v_gene: TRBV23-1
j_gene: TRBJ2-5
d_gene: NA
CDR3aa: CASSPRVGETQYF
CDR3nt: TGCGCCAGCAGCCCCAGGGTGGGGGAGACCCAGTACTTC

abundance: NA
v_gene: TRBV9
j_gene: TRBJ1-1
d_gene: NA
CDR3aa: CASSVLGGSTEAFF
CDR3nt: TGTGCCAGCAGCGTACTGGGGGGGTCCACTGAAGCTTTCTTT

abundance: NA
v_gene: TRBV5-1
j_gene: TRBJ2-1
d_gene: NA
CDR3aa: CASSVTGANNEQFF
CDR3nt: TGCGCCAGCAGCGTAACCGGGGCAAACAATGAGCAGTTCTTC

abundance: NA
v_gene: TRBV5-1
j_gene: TRBJ1-4
d_gene: NA
CDR3aa: CASSLGRDEKLFF
CDR3nt: TGCGCCAGCAGCCTTGGACGAGATGAAAAACTGTTTTTT

abundance: NA
v_gene: TRBV28
j_gene: TRBJ1-4
d_gene: TRBD1
CDR3aa: CASKTGQGNEKLFF
CDR3nt: TGTGCCAGCAAGACCGGACAGGGCAATGAAAAACTGTTTTTT

abundance: NA
v_gene: TRBV10-3
j_gene: TRBJ1-2
d_gene: TRBD1
CDR3aa: CAIRGTGGEYGYTF
CDR3nt: TGTGCCATCAGAGGGACAGGGGGCGAATATGGCTACACCTTC

abundance: NA
v_gene: TRBV29-1
j_gene: TRBJ1-1
d_gene: NA
CDR3aa: CSVEPSLGTEAFF
CDR3nt: TGCAGCGTTGAACCCTCCCTAGGGACTGAAGCTTTCTTT

abundance: NA
v_gene: TRBV28
j_gene: TRBJ2-3
d_gene: TRBD1
CDR3aa: CASSPRGQGRDTQYF
CDR3nt: TGTGCCAGCAGCCCCCGGGGACAGGGGAGGGATACGCAGTATTTT

abundance: NA
v_gene: TRBV4-1
j_gene: TRBJ2-1
d_gene: NA
CDR3aa: CASSQVLGPPSNEQFF
CDR3nt: TGCGCCAGCAGCCAAGTTCTGGGACCCCCATCCAATGAGCAGTTCTTC

abundance: NA
v_gene: TRBV25-1
j_gene: TRBJ2-7
d_gene: TRBD1
CDR3aa: CASSASHRGSSYEQYF
CDR3nt: TGTGCCAGCAGTGCATCCCACAGGGGAAGTTCCTACGAGCAGTACTTC

abundance: NA
v_gene: TRBV7-3
j_gene: TRBJ2-1
d_gene: NA
CDR3aa: CASSNKSYNEQFF
CDR3nt: TGTGCCAGCAGCAACAAAAGCTACAATGAGCAGTTCTTC

abundance: NA
v_gene: TRBV6-6
j_gene: TRBJ1-4
d_gene: NA
CDR3aa: CASSYSAGSEKLFF
CDR3nt: TGTGCCAGCAGTTACTCTGCAGGGTCTGAAAAACTGTTTTTT

abundance: NA
v_gene: TRBV27
j_gene: TRBJ1-2
d_gene: NA
CDR3aa: CASSLVQGDYGYTF
CDR3nt: TGTGCCAGCAGTTTAGTACAGGGCGACTATGGCTACACCTTC

abundance: NA
v_gene: TRBV20-1
j_gene: TRBJ1-4
d_gene: NA
CDR3aa: CSASRGEKLFF
CDR3nt: TGCAGTGCTAGCCGCGGTGAAAAACTGTTTTTT

abundance: NA
v_gene: TRBV28
j_gene: TRBJ2-7
d_gene: NA
CDR3aa: CASSYTYEQYF
CDR3nt: TGTGCCAGCAGCTACACCTACGAGCAGTACTTC

abundance: NA
v_gene: TRBV7-9
j_gene: TRBJ1-1
d_gene: NA
CDR3aa: CASSLVEGTEAFF
CDR3nt: TGTGCCAGCAGCTTAGTCGAGGGCACTGAAGCTTTCTTT

abundance: NA
v_gene: TRBV5-5
j_gene: TRBJ2-5
d_gene: NA
CDR3aa: CASSLFRSQETQYF
CDR3nt: TGTGCCAGCAGCTTGTTTCGCAGTCAAGAGACCCAGTACTTC

abundance: NA
v_gene: TRBV9
j_gene: TRBJ2-7
d_gene: NA
CDR3aa: CASNEGGTYSYEQYF
CDR3nt: TGTGCCAGCAACGAAGGGGGAACCTACTCCTACGAGCAGTACTTC

abundance: once
v_gene: TRBV5-4
j_gene: TRBJ2-5
d_gene: NA
CDR3aa: CASSPRPVADEETQYF
CDR3nt: TGTGCCAGCAGCCCAAGGCCCGTAGCGGATGAAGAGACCCAGTACTTC

abundance: NA
v_gene: TRBV28
j_gene: TRBJ2-3
d_gene: TRBD2
CDR3aa: CASSLGRVRGTDTQYF
CDR3nt: TGTGCCAGCAGTTTGGGGAGGGTGAGAGGCACAGATACGCAGTATTTT

abundance: NA
v_gene: TRBV9
j_gene: TRBJ2-5
d_gene: TRBD2
CDR3aa: CASSVEGAGGWETQYF
CDR3nt: TGTGCCAGCAGCGTAGAGGGAGCGGGGGGATGGGAGACCCAGTACTTC

abundance: once
v_gene: TRBV5-1
j_gene: TRBJ2-7
d_gene: NA
CDR3aa: CASSEQVSPLEQYF
CDR3nt: TGCGCCAGCAGCGAACAGGTTTCCCCCCTCGAGCAGTACTTC

abundance: NA
v_gene: TRBV7-2
j_gene: TRBJ2-7
d_gene: NA
CDR3aa: CASSLDRDSTYEQYF
CDR3nt: TGTGCCAGCAGCTTAGATCGGGACTCCACCTACGAGCAGTACTTC

abundance: NA
v_gene: TRBV5-6
j_gene: TRBJ2-6
d_gene: NA
CDR3aa: CASSLWGAGANVLTF
CDR3nt: TGTGCCAGCAGCTTGTGGGGTGCAGGGGCCAACGTCCTGACTTTC

abundance: NA
v_gene: TRBV5-4
j_gene: TRBJ2-1
d_gene: NA
CDR3aa: CASSLPSSYNEQFF
CDR3nt: TGTGCCAGCAGCTTACCAAGCTCCTACAATGAGCAGTTCTTC

abundance: NA
v_gene: TRBV6-1
j_gene: TRBJ2-3
d_gene: NA
CDR3aa: CASSGRVSEWGDTQYF
CDR3nt: TGTGCCAGCAGTGGGAGGGTCTCCGAATGGGGAGATACGCAGTATTTT

abundance: NA
v_gene: TRBV11-3
j_gene: TRBJ2-3
d_gene: NA
CDR3aa: CASSFLADTQYF
CDR3nt: TGTGCCAGCAGCTTCCTCGCAGATACGCAGTATTTT

abundance: NA
v_gene: TRBV4-2
j_gene: TRBJ2-4
d_gene: NA
CDR3aa: CASSQGTSLQAKNIQYF
CDR3nt: TGTGCCAGCAGCCAAGGGACTTCTCTTCAAGCCAAAAACATTCAGTACTTC

abundance: NA
v_gene: TRBV29-1
j_gene: TRBJ2-6
d_gene: NA
CDR3aa: CSVGAGSGANVLTF
CDR3nt: TGCAGCGTTGGAGCCGGGTCTGGGGCCAACGTCCTGACTTTC

abundance: NA
v_gene: TRBV11-3
j_gene: TRBJ2-3
d_gene: NA
CDR3aa: CASSPRGGTSTDTQYF
CDR3nt: TGTGCCAGCAGCCCACGTGGCGGGACTAGCACAGATACGCAGTATTTT

abundance: NA
v_gene: TRBV6-1
j_gene: TRBJ1-1
d_gene: NA
CDR3aa: CASSDRFFTNTEAFF
CDR3nt: TGTGCCAGCAGTGATCGGTTCTTCACGAACACTGAAGCTTTCTTT

abundance: few
v_gene: TRBV9
j_gene: TRBJ1-1
d_gene: NA
CDR3aa: CASSAAPSPSEAFF
CDR3nt: TGTGCCAGCAGCGCCGCCCCCTCCCCTTCAGAAGCTTTCTTT

abundance: NA
v_gene: TRBV4-3
j_gene: TRBJ2-7
d_gene: TRBD1
CDR3aa: CASSRTGQDYEQYF
CDR3nt: TGCGCCAGCAGTCGGACAGGGCAAGACTACGAGCAGTACTTC

abundance: NA
v_gene: TRBV11-2
j_gene: TRBJ2-7
d_gene: TRBD2
CDR3aa: CASSLEVGSGIYEQYF
CDR3nt: TGTGCCAGCAGCTTAGAGGTGGGTAGCGGGATCTACGAGCAGTACTTC

abundance: NA
v_gene: TRBV5-1
j_gene: TRBJ2-3
d_gene: NA
CDR3aa: CASSPRIYATDTQYF
CDR3nt: TGCGCCAGCAGCCCCCGGATCTATGCCACAGATACGCAGTATTTT

abundance: NA
v_gene: TRBV9
j_gene: TRBJ2-1
d_gene: TRBD2
CDR3aa: CASSAASGLYNEQFF
CDR3nt: TGTGCCAGCAGCGCGGCTAGCGGACTCTACAATGAGCAGTTCTTC

abundance: NA
v_gene: TRBV5-8
j_gene: TRBJ1-3
d_gene: NA
CDR3aa: CASTSREGNTIYF
CDR3nt: TGTGCCAGCACCTCTCGGGAAGGAAACACCATATATTTT

abundance: NA
v_gene: TRBV29-1
j_gene: TRBJ2-1
d_gene: TRBD1
CDR3aa: CSVTRGSEQFF
CDR3nt: TGCAGCGTCACCAGGGGGAGTGAGCAGTTCTTC

abundance: NA
v_gene: TRBV5-6
j_gene: TRBJ2-3
d_gene: NA
CDR3aa: CASSSPSADTQYF
CDR3nt: TGTGCCAGCAGCTCCCCGAGCGCAGATACGCAGTATTTT

abundance: NA
v_gene: TRBV28
j_gene: TRBJ1-2
d_gene: TRBD1
CDR3aa: CASNPRDRDGYTF
CDR3nt: TGTGCCAGCAATCCCCGGGACAGGGACGGCTACACCTTC

abundance: NA
v_gene: TRBV30
j_gene: TRBJ2-7
d_gene: NA
CDR3aa: CAWSVGLLSGEQYF
CDR3nt: TGTGCCTGGAGTGTAGGTCTCCTATCGGGCGAGCAGTACTTC

abundance: NA
v_gene: TRBV5-1
j_gene: TRBJ2-7
d_gene: NA
CDR3aa: CASSRTYRGGYEQYF
CDR3nt: TGCGCCAGCAGCCGAACCTACAGGGGAGGCTACGAGCAGTACTTC

abundance: NA
v_gene: TRBV28
j_gene: TRBJ2-1
d_gene: TRBD2
CDR3aa: CASTGTSGRTSYNEQFF
CDR3nt: TGTGCCAGCACGGGGACTAGCGGGAGAACGTCCTACAATGAGCAGTTCTTC

abundance: NA
v_gene: TRBV18
j_gene: TRBJ2-1
d_gene: TRBD2
CDR3aa: CASSPPSGRTGNEQFF
CDR3nt: TGTGCCAGCTCACCACCTAGCGGGAGGACAGGGAATGAGCAGTTCTTC

abundance: once
v_gene: TRBV29-1
j_gene: TRBJ2-5
d_gene: NA
CDR3aa: CSARQETQYF
CDR3nt: TGCAGCGCCAGACAAGAGACCCAGTACTTC

abundance: NA
v_gene: TRBV2
j_gene: TRBJ2-2
d_gene: TRBD1
CDR3aa: CASRGTGYSTGELFF
CDR3nt: TGTGCCAGCAGGGGGACAGGGTATAGCACCGGGGAGCTGTTTTTT